Reported below is one T cell receptor (beta chain). Its antigen is still unknown. No qualities accompany the bases; no much larger clone lies one base away. CDR1 and CDR2, per the germline V gene (reference sequence), are LNHDA and SQIVND. Including the terminal cysteine and phenylalanine, the CDR3 comprises 20 residues. Only the CDR3 region is kept as DNA, spanning 60 bases read in frame from base 1. Germline trimming: 1 base from V, 5 bases from J; junction bases outside gene matches: 20. The sample is drawn from a study of T cell clonotyping in hematopoietic cell transplantation listed by TCRdb under 2021. Broadly, across the study: Pretransplant samples from recipients were collected after cytoreduction. A total of some 140 blood samples were gathered in the study from around 40 consecutive transplant recipients along with their related donors. Patient recruitment ran from 2015 to January 2017, and follow-up continued until late 2020 or death. Here is what the overall study found, with its caveats: Recipient TCR diversity fell after transplant, with pathologically expanded clonotypes rising progressively from day 30 to day 180. Sample size was limited, and cells were not sorted, so CD4 and CD8 repertoire contributions could not be separated. Recipient repertoires showed only a small fraction of overlap with donor repertoires, and over 95% appeared de novo at the given depth. Inverse Simpson Index values from donors and from recipients before transplant predicted broader TCR repertoire diversity after transplant.

With the immunoSEQ assay, which is a bias-controlled multiplex PCR relying on V- and J-specific primers, TCR beta CDR3 regions were amplified from genomic DNA. In a second PCR step, the CDR3 amplicons were tagged with a proprietary barcode plus Illumina adapter sequences. An Illumina MiSeq instrument was used for sequencing of the CDR3 libraries. As for the authors' bioinformatics: Export and quality control were done with immunoSEQ Analyzer 3.0, while downstream analyses used R Bioconductor and Immunarch. Only productive rearrangements in the normalized downsampled data set went into calculating the repertoire metrics. Clonotypes larger than 5 templates in the normalized cohort were defined as pathologically expanded. Repertoire diversity was measured with the Inverse Simpson Index. To capture all clonotypes, CMV-specificity analyses were performed on the non-normalized data set. The table was pulled from immuneACCESS by TCRdb, which kept in-frame rearrangements only. Such tables lose some clones; where checked, under half of the loss comes from unresolved V genes, and the rest has no known cause. D and trimming come from the DNA, and the V and J calls and clone size come from that table. The sample includes some 30,000 clones, with 60% to 80% observed a single time. The ten most abundant clones make up less than 6.5% of the sample.

What the time point label conveys for this sample: recipient sample about 28 days before transplant, after cytoreduction. Blood from recipients was drawn about 28 days before transplant and again at days 30, 100 and 180 after transplant. Using Nuclei Lysis Solution, genomic DNA was extracted from unfractionated peripheral blood mononuclear cells that were either fresh or cryopreserved. The sequenced sample was peripheral blood mononuclear cells, obtained before stem cell transplant. The chain was built from TRBV19 and TRBJ1-2, with TRBD1 identical over 9 junction bases. This TCR derives from a man aged 50-59 years with myelodysplastic syndrome. Some clones in this sample may be carry-over from other donors' samples. The CDR3 loop reads CASSIGGEHDRGDFKYGYTF. The sequenced DNA: TGTGCCAGTAGTATAGGGGGCGAGCACGACAGGGGGGACTTCAAATATGGCTACACCTTC.